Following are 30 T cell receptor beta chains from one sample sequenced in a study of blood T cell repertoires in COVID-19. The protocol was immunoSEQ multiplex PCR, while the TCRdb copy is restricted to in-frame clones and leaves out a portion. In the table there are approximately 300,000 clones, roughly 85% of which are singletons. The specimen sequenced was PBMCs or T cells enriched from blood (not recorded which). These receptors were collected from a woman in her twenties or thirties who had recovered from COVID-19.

The CDR3 loop is CASSIPGRALQETQYF. The CDR3 DNA is TGTGCCAGTAGTATCCCTGGCAGGGCACTCCAAGAGACCCAGTACTTC. This sequence joins TRBV19 and TRBJ2-5, with a possible D match to TRBD1 (5 bases). The germline gives CDR1 LNHDA, CDR2 SQIVND (reference sequence). V was clipped by 3 bases and J by 1 base, with 15 bases between them. The CDR3 is made up of 16 amino acids.

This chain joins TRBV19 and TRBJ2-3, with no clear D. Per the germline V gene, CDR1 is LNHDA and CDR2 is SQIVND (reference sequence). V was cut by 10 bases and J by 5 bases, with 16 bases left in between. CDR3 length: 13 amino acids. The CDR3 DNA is TGTGCCACCGGGTCCTCGCCTGGAGATACGCAGTATTTT. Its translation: CATGSSPGDTQYF.

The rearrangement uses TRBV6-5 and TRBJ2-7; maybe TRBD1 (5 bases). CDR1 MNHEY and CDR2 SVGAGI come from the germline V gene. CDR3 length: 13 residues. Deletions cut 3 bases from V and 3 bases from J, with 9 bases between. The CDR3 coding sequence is TGTGCCAGCAGTTATGGCAGGGTCTACGAGCAGTACTTC. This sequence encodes CASSYGRVYEQYF.

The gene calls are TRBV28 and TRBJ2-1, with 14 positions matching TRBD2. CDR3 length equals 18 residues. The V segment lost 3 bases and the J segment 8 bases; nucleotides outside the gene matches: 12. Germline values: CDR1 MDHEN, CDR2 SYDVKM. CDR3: CASSFRLAGGLGMDEQFF. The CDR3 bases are TGTGCCAGCAGTTTTAGACTAGCGGGAGGGTTGGGGATGGATGAGCAGTTCTTC.

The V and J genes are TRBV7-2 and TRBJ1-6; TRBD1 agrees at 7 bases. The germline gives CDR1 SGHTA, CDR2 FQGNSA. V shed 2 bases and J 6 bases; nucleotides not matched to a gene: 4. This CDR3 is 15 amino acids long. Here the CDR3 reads CASSLRTGPNSPLHF. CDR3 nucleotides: TGTGCCAGCAGCTTAAGGACAGGTCCTAATTCACCCCTCCACTTT.

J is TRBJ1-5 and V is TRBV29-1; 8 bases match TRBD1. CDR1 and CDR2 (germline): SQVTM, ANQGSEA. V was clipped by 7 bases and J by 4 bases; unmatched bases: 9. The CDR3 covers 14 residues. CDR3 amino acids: CSAGLGTGNQPQHF. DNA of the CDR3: TGCAGCGCCGGGCTCGGGACAGGAAATCAGCCCCAGCATTTT.

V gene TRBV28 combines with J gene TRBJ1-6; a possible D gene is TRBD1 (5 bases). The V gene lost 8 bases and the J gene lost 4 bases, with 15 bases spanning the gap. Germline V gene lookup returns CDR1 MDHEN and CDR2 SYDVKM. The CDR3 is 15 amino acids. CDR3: CASEERGGYNSPLHF. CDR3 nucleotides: TGTGCCAGCGAAGAGAGGGGAGGGTATAATTCACCCCTCCACTTT.

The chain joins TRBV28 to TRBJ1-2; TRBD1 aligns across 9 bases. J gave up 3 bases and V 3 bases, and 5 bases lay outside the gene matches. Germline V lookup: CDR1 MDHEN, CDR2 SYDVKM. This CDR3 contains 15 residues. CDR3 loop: CASSLGRTGDYGYTF. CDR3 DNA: TGTGCCAGCAGTTTGGGAAGGACAGGGGACTATGGCTACACCTTC.

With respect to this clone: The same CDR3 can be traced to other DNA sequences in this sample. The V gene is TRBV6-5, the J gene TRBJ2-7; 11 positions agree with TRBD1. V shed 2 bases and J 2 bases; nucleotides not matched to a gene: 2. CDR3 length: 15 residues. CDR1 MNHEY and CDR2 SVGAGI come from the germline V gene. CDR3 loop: CASSYRDRGTYEQYF. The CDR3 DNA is TGTGCCAGCAGTTACCGGGACAGGGGGACCTACGAGCAGTACTTC.

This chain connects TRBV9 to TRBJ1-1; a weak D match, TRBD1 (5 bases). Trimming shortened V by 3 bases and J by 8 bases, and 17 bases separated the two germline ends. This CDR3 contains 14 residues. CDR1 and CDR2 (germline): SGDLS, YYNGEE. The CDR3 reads CASSALTGGTEAFF. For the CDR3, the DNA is TGTGCCAGCAGCGCCCTAACCGGGGGGACCGAAGCTTTCTTT.

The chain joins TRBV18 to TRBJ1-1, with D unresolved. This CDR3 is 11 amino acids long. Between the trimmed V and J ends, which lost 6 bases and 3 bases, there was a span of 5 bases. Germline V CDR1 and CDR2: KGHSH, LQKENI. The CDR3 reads CASSPDTEAFF. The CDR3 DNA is TGTGCCAGCTCCCCGGACACTGAAGCTTTCTTT.

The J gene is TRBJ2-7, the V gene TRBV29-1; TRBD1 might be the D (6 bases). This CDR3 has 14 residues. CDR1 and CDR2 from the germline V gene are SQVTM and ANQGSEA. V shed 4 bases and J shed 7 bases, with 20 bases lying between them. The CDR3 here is CSVGKGNRDQEQYF. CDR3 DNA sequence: TGCAGCGTTGGGAAAGGAAACAGGGATCAGGAGCAGTACTTC.

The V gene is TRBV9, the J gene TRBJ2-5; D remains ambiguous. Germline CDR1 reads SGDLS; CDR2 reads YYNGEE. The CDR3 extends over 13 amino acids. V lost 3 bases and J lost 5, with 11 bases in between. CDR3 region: CASSAFLGETQYF. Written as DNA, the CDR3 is TGTGCCAGCAGCGCCTTTCTCGGGGAGACCCAGTACTTC. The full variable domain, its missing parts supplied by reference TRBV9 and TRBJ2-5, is DSGVTQTPKHLITATGQRVTLRCSPRSGDLSVYWYQQSLDQGLQFLIQYYNGEERAKGNILERFSAQQFPDLHSELNLSSLELGDSALYFCASSAFLGETQYFGPGTRLLVL.

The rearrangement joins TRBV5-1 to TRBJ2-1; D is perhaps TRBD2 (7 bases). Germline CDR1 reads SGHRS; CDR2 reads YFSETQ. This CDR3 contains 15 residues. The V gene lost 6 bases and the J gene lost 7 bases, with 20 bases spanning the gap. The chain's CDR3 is CASKGGDYVLNEQFF. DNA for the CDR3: TGCGCCAGCAAGGGGGGGGATTACGTACTAAATGAGCAGTTCTTC.

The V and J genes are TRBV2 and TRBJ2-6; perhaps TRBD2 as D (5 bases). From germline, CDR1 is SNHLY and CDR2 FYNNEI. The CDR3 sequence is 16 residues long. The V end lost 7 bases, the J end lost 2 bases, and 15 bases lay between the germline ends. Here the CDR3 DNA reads TGTGCCAGCACCATCCACGGGGTCCCTGGGGCCAACGTCCTGACTTTC. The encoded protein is CASTIHGVPGANVLTF.

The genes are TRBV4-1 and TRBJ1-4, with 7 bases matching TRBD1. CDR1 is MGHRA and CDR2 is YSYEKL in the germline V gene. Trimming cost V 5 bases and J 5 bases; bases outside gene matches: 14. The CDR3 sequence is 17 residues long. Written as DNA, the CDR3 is TGCGCCAGCAGCACTCGACAGGGCCAGAAGACAAATGAAAAACTGTTTTTT. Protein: CASSTRQGQKTNEKLFF.

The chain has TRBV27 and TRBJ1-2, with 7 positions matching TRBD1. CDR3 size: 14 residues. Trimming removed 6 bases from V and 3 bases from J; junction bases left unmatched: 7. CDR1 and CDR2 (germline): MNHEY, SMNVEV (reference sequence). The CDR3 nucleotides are TGTGCCAGCAGGACAGGGTTTGACGACTATGGCTACACCTTC. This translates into CASRTGFDDYGYTF.

DNA for the CDR3: TGTGCCAGCAGCTTCCTTGGGGACAGAAGCCGAAACACCATATATTTT. Its protein is CASSFLGDRSRNTIYF. The rearrangement joins TRBV11-2 to TRBJ1-3, with TRBD1 matching 7 bases. Trimming removed 3 bases from V and 5 bases from J; junction bases left unmatched: 10. Germline V gene lookup returns CDR1 SGHAT and CDR2 FQNNGV. The CDR3 spans 16 residues.

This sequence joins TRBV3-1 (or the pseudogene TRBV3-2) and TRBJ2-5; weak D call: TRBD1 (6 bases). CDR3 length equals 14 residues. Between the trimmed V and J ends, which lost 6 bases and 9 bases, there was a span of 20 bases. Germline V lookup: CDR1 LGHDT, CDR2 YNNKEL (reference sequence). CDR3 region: CASSLRQDQWAQYF. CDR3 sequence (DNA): TGTGCCAGCAGTTTACGACAGGACCAATGGGCCCAGTACTTC.

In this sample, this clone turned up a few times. Written as DNA, the CDR3 is TGTGCCAGTAGATTGGACAGGGCTCATGGAAACACCATATATTTT. Its translation is CASRLDRAHGNTIYF. This sequence joins TRBV19 and TRBJ1-3; TRBD1 matches at 8 bases. J lost 3 bases, V lost 6 bases, and 7 bases had no gene match. Germline V gene sequence: CDR1 LNHDA, CDR2 SQIVND (reference sequence). The CDR3 is made up of 15 amino acids. Filled out from reference TRBV19 and TRBJ1-3, the complete variable domain reads DGGITQSPKYLFRKEGQNVTLSCEQNLNHDAMYWYRQDPGQGLRLIYYSQIVNDFQKGDIAEGYSVSREKKESFPLTVTSAQKNPTAFYLCASRLDRAHGNTIYFGEGSWLTVV.

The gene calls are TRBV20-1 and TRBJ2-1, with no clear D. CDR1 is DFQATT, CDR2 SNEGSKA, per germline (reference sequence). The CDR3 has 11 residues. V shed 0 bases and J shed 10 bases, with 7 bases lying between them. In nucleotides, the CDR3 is TGCAGTGCTAGAGATTTTCCGGAGCAGTTCTTC. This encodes CSARDFPEQFF.

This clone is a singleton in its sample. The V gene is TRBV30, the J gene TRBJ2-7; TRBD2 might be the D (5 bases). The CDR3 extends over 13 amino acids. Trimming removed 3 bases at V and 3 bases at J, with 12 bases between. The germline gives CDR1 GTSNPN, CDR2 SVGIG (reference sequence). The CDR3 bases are TGTGCCTGGAGCGCAAACCGGGGCTACGAGCAGTACTTC. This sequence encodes CAWSANRGYEQYF.

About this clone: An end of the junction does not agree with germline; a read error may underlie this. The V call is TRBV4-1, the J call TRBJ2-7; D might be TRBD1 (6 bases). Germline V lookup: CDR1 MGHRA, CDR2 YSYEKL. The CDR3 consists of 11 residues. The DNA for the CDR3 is TGCGCCAGCAGCCAAGGGGGGCCATCGGTCTTC. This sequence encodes CASSQGGPSVF.

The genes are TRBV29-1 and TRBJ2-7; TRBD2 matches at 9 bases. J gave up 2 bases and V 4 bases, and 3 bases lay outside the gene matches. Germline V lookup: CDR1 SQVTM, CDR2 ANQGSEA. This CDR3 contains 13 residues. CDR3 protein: CSVVLAGPYEQYF. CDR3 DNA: TGCAGCGTTGTGCTAGCGGGGCCCTACGAGCAGTACTTC.

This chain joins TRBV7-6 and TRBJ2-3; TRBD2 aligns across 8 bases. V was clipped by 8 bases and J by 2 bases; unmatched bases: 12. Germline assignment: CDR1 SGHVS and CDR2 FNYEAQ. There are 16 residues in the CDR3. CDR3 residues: CASQRSRGGNTDTQYF. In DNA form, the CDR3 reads TGTGCCAGCCAGAGGTCCCGGGGGGGCAACACAGATACGCAGTATTTT.

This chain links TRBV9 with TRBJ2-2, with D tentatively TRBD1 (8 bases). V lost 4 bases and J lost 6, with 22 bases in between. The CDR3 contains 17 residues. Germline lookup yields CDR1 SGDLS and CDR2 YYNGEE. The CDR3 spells CASSPRTGRGRPGELFF. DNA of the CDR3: TGTGCCAGCAGCCCCCGGACAGGGAGGGGGAGACCCGGGGAGCTGTTTTTT.

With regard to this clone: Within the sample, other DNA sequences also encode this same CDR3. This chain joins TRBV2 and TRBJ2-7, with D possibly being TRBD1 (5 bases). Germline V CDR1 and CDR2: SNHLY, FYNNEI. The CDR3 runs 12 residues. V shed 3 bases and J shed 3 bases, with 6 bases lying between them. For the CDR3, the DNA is TGTGCCAGCAGTGACCAGGGCTACGAGCAGTACTTC. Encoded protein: CASSDQGYEQYF.

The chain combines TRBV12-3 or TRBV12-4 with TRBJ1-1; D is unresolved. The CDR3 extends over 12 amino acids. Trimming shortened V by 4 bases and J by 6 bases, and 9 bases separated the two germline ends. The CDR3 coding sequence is TGTGCCAGCAGTTCTGCGGGTGCTGAAGCTTTCTTT. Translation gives CASSSAGAEAFF.

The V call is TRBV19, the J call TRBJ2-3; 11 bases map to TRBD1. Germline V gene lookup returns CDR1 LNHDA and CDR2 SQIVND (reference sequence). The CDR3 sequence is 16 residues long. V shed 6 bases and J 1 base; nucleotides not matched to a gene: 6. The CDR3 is CASSWTGGAGTDTQYF. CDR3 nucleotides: TGTGCCAGTAGCTGGACAGGGGGCGCGGGCACAGATACGCAGTATTTT.

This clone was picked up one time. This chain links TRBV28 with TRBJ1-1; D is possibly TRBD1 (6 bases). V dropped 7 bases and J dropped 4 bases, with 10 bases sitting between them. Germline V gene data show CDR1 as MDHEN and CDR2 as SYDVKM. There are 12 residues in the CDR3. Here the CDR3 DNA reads TGTGCCAGCACAGGGGAGACCACTGAAGCTTTCTTT. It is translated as CASTGETTEAFF. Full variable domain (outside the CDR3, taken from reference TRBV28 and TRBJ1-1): DVKVTQSSRYLVKRTGEKVFLECVQDMDHENMFWYRQDPGLGLRLIYFSYDVKMKEKGDIPEGYSVSREKKERFSLILESASTNQTSMYLCASTGETTEAFFGQGTRLTVV.